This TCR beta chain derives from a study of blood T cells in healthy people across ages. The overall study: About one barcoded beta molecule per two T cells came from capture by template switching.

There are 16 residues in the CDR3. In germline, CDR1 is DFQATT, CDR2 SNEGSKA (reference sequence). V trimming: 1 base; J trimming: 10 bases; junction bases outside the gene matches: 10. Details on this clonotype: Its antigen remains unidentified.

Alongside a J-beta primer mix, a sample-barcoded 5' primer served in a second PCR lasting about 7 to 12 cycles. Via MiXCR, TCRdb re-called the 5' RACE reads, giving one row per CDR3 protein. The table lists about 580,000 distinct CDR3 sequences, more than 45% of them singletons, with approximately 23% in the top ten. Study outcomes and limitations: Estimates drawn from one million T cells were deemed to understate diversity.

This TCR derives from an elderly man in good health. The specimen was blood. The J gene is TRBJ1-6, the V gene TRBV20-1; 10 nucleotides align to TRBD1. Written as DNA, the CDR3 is TGCAGTGCTAGAGCCACGATGGACAGGGGGATCTCACCCCTCCACTTT. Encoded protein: CSARATMDRGISPLHF.